This T cell receptor beta chain was captured by sequencing in a study of CD8 T cells in ankylosing spondylitis. Findings and caveats of the study: Earlier studies detected some motif variants in reactive arthritis synovial fluid and blood. Apparently characteristic of ankylosing spondylitis blood was a TCR beta motif (eight highly homologous variants). Clones linked to the disease showed a CD8+ phenotype. They occurred at relatively low frequencies in peripheral blood. Matched ankylosing spondylitis synovial fluid reportedly contained a significantly enriched population of disease-linked clones.

This CDR3 spans 18 amino acids. V lost 1 base, J lost 2 bases, and 7 bases stayed unmatched. Germline V gene sequence: CDR1 KGHDR, CDR2 SFDVKD. As the method for making TCR beta libraries, quantitative 5'-RACE with molecular barcodes was used. TCRdb recomputed calls from the 5' RACE reads with MiXCR, one row per CDR3 protein. The sample has around 480,000 distinct CDR3 sequences; 15% to 20% are singletons. Notes on this clonotype: Its target is not known.

The rearrangement uses TRBV24-1 and TRBJ2-4, with TRBD2 matching over 10 bases. This TCR derives from a male donor with ankylosing spondylitis. Sequencing was performed on blood, either unsorted or a sorted T cell fraction (not recorded which). The DNA of the CDR3 is TGTGCCACCAGTGATTTTCCGGGACTAGCGACGTCCAAAAACATTCAGTACTTC. Protein product: CATSDFPGLATSKNIQYF.